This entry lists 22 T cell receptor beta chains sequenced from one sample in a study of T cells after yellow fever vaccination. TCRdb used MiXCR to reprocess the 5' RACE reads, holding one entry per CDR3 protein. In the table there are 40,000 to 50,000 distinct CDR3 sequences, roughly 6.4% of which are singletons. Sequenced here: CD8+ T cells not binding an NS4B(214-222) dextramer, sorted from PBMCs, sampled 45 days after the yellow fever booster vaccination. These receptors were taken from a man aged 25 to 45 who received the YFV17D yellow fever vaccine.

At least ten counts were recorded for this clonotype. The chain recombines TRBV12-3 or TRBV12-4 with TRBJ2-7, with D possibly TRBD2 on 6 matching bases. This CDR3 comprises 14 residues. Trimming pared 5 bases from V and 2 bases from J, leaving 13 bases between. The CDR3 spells CASSRGGRTYEQYF. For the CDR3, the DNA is TGTGCCAGCAGTAGGGGAGGTAGGACCTACGAGCAGTACTTC.

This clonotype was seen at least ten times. CDR3 nucleotides: TGTGCCAGCAGTTTGTTAGCGGGCGACTCCTACGAGCAGTACTTC. Encoded protein: CASSLLAGDSYEQYF. The gene calls are TRBV12-3 or TRBV12-4 and TRBJ2-7; the match to TRBD2 covers 7 bases. This CDR3 is 15 amino acids long. V lost 3 bases, J lost 0 bases, and 5 bases stayed unmatched.

The DNA for the CDR3 is TGTGCCAGCCGGGGCGACACTGAAGCTTTCTTT. It specifies CASRGDTEAFF. The chain carries TRBV11-2 and TRBJ1-1; weak D call: TRBD1 (5 bases). This CDR3 is 11 amino acids long. Trimming pared 8 bases from V and 3 bases from J, leaving 7 bases between. The V gene's germline CDR1 is SGHAT and CDR2 FQNNGV. The whole variable domain, remainder taken from reference TRBV11-2 and TRBJ1-1, is EAGVAQSPRYKIIEKRQSVAFWCNPISGHATLYWYQQILGQGPKLLIQFQNNGVVDDSQLPKDRFSAERLKGVDSTLKIQPAKLEDSAVYLCASRGDTEAFFGQGTRLTVV.

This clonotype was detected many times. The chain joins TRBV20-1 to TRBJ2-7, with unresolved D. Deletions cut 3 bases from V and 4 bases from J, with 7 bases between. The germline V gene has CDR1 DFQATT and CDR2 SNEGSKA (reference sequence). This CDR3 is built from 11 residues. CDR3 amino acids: CSAREAYEQYF. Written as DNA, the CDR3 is TGCAGTGCTAGGGAAGCTTACGAGCAGTACTTC.

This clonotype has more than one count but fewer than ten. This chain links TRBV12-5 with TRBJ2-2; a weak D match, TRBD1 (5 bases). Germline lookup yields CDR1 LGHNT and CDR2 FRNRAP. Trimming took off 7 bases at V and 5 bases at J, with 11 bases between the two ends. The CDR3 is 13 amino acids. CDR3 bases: TGTGCTAGTGCCCTAGGGGTAACCGGGGAGCTGTTTTTT. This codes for CASALGVTGELFF.

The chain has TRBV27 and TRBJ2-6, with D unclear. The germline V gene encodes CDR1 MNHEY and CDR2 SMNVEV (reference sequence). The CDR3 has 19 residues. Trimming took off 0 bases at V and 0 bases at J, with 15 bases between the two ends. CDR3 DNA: TGTGCCAGCAGTTTATCGGCCCAGAGTGGGCACTCTGGGGCCAACGTCCTGACTTTC. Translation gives CASSLSAQSGHSGANVLTF.

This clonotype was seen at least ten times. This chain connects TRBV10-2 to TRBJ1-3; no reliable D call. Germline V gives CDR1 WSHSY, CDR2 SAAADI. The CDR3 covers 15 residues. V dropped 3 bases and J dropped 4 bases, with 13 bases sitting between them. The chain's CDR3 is CASSDGDFSGNTIYF. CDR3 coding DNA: TGCGCCAGCAGTGATGGCGACTTTTCCGGAAACACCATATATTTT.

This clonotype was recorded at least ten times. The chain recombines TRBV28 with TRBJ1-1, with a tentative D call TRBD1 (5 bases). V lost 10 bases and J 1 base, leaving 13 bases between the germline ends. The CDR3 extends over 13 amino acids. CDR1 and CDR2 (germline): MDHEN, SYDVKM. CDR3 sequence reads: CATDGTQNTEAFF. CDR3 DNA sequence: TGTGCCACGGACGGGACCCAGAACACTGAAGCTTTCTTT.

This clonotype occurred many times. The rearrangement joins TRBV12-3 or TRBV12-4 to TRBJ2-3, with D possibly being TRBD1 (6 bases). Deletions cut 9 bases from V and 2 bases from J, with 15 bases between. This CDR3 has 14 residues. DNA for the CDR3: TGTGCCAGTAGAGACCGGACAGTCACAGATACGCAGTATTTT. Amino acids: CASRDRTVTDTQYF.

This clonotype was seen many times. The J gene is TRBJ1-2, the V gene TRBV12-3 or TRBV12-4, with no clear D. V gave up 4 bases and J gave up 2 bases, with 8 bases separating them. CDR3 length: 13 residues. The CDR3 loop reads CASSYQPNYGYTF. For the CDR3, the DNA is TGTGCCAGCAGTTATCAACCGAACTATGGCTACACCTTC.

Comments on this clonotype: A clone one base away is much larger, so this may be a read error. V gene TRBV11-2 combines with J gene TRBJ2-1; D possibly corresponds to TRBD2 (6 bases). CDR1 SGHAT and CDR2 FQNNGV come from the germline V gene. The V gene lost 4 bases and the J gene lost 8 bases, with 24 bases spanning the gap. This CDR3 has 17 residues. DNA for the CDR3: TGTGCCAGCAGCTCCGAGCCCCCGGGACTCACGATCTATGAGCAGTTCTTC. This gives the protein CASSSEPPGLTIYEQFF.

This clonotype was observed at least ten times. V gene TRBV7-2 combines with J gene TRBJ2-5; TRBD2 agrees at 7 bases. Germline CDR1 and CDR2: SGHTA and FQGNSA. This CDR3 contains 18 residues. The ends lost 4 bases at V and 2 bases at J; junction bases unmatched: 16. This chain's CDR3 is CASSSTRGLRDVQETQYF. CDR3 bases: TGTGCCAGCAGCTCAACACGGGGACTACGGGACGTACAAGAGACCCAGTACTTC.

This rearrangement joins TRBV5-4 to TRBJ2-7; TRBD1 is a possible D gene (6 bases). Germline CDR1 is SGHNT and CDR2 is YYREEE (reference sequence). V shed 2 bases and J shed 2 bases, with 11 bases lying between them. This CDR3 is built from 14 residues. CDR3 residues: CASSFRGSAYEQYF. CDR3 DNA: TGTGCCAGCAGCTTTAGGGGGTCGGCCTACGAGCAGTACTTC.

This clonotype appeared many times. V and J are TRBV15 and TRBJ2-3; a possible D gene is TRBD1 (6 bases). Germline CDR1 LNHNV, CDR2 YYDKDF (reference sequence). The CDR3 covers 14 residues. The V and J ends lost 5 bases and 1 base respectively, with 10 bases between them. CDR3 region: CATSPAGGTDTQYF. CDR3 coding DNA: TGTGCCACCAGCCCCGCAGGGGGCACAGATACGCAGTATTTT.

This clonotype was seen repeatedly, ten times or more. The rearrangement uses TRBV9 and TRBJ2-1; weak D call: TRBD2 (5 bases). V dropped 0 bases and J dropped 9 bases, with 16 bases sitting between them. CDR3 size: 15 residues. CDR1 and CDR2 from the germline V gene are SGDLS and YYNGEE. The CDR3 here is CASSVDGSPEGEQFF. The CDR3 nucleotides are TGTGCCAGCAGCGTAGATGGCTCCCCCGAGGGTGAGCAGTTCTTC.

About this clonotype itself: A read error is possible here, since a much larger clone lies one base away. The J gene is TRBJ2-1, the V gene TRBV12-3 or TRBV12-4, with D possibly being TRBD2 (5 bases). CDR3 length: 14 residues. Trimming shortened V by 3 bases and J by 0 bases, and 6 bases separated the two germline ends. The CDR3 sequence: CASSLAGSYNEQFF. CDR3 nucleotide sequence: TGTGCCAGCAGTTTGGCGGGCTCCTACAATGAGCAGTTCTTC.

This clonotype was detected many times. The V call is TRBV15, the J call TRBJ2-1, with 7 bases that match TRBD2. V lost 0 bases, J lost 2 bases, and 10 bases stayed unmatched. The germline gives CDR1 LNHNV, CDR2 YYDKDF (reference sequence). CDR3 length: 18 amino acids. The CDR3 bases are TGTGCCACCAGCAGAGAGATGAGCGGGATGGGCCCCTACAATGAGCAGTTCTTC. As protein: CATSREMSGMGPYNEQFF.

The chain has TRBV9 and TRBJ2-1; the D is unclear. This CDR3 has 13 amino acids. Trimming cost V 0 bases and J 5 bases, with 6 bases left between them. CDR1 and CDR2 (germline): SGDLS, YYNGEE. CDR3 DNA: TGTGCCAGCAGCGTAGGGCAGCACAATGAGCAGTTCTTC. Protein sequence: CASSVGQHNEQFF. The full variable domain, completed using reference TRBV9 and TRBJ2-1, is DSGVTQTPKHLITATGQRVTLRCSPRSGDLSVYWYQQSLDQGLQFLIQYYNGEERAKGNILERFSAQQFPDLHSELNLSSLELGDSALYFCASSVGQHNEQFFGPGTRLTVL.

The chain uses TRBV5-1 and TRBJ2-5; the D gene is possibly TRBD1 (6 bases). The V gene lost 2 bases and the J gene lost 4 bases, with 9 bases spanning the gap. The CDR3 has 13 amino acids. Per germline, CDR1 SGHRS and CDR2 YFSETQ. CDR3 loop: CASSFEGGETQYF. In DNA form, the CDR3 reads TGCGCCAGCAGCTTTGAAGGGGGAGAGACCCAGTACTTC.

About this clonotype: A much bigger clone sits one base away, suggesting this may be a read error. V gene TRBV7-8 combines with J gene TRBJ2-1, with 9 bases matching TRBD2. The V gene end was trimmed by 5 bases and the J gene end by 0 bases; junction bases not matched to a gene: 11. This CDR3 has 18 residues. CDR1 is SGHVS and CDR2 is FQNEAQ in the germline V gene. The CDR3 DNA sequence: TGTGCCAGCAGCATACCTAGCGGGAACTACGGCTCCTACAATGAGCAGTTCTTC. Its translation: CASSIPSGNYGSYNEQFF.

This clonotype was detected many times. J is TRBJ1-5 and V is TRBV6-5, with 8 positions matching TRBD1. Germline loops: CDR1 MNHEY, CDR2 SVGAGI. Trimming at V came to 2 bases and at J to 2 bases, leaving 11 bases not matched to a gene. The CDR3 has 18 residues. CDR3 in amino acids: CASSYGQGHRGGNQPQHF. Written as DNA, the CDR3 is TGTGCCAGCAGTTACGGACAGGGTCATCGGGGGGGCAATCAGCCCCAGCATTTT.

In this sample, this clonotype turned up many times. This CDR3 is CSVGQYNEQFF. As DNA, the CDR3 is TGCAGCGTTGGGCAGTACAATGAGCAGTTCTTC. The chain employs TRBV29-1 and TRBJ2-1, with no clear D. Per the germline V gene, CDR1 is SQVTM and CDR2 is ANQGSEA. The CDR3 runs to 11 residues. The V and J ends lost 4 bases and 4 bases respectively, with 5 bases between them.